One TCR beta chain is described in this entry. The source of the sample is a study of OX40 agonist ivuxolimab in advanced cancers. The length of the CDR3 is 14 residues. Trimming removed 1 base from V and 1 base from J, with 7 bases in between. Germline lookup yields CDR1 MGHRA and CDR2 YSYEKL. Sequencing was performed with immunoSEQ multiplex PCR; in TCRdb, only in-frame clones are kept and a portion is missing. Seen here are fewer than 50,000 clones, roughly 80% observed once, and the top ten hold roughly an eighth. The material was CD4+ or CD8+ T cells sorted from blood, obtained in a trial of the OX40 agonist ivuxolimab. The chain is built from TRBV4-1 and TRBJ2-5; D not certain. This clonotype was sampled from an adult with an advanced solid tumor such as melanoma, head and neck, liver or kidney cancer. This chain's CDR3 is CASSQAVGQETQYF. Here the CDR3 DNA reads TGCGCCAGCAGCCAAGCTGTCGGCCAAGAGACCCAGTACTTC.